The rows below give T cell receptor beta chains drawn from one sample of a study of T cells after yellow fever vaccination. TCRdb reprocessed the 5' RACE reads with MiXCR, giving one entry per CDR3 protein. The sample contains approximately 110,000 distinct CDR3 sequences, 7.4% of which appear only once. Sample: CD4+ T cells sorted from PBMCs, taken 10 days after the first yellow fever vaccination. The source is a man aged 18 to 29 who received the YFV17D yellow fever vaccine. Both conserved end residues are part of each CDR3. D genes are given only for firm matches. Some rows mark clone size as missing; the rest say once, few, many or name a class of expanded clone.

J: TRBJ2-4; V: TRBV7-2; size: many; D: NA; CDR3: CASSLVRENIQYF; DNA: TGTGCCAGCAGCTTAGTGAGAGAAAACATTCAGTACTTC
J: TRBJ2-1; V: TRBV5-1; size: few; D: NA; CDR3: CASSLATRGNEQFF; DNA: TGCGCCAGCAGCTTGGCAACCAGGGGAAATGAGCAGTTCTTC
J: TRBJ2-5; V: TRBV10-3; size: many; D: TRBD1; CDR3: CAISDPGTGRPGTQYF; DNA: TGTGCCATCAGTGACCCCGGGACAGGGCGCCCAGGGACCCAGTACTTC
J: TRBJ2-5; V: TRBV7-6; size: NA; D: TRBD2; CDR3: CASSSTSGGLTQYF; DNA: TGTGCCAGCAGCTCCACTAGCGGGGGCCTGACCCAGTACTTC
J: TRBJ2-4; V: TRBV4-3; size: many; D: NA; CDR3: CASSQDLRAYRAKNIQYF; DNA: TGCGCCAGCAGCCAAGATCTTCGGGCGTATCGAGCCAAAAACATTCAGTACTTC
J: TRBJ1-6; V: TRBV7-9; size: many; D: NA; CDR3: CASSHFAYNSPLHF; DNA: TGTGCCAGCAGTCACTTCGCCTATAATTCACCCCTCCACTTT
J: TRBJ2-3; V: TRBV6-1; size: many; D: NA; CDR3: CASAYGADTDTQYF; DNA: TGTGCCAGCGCGTACGGAGCAGACACAGATACGCAGTATTTT
J: TRBJ1-2; V: TRBV4-3; size: few; D: NA; CDR3: CASSQDLWYGYTF; DNA: TGCGCCAGCAGCCAAGATTTGTGGTATGGCTACACCTTC
J: TRBJ2-5; V: TRBV5-1; size: NA; D: TRBD1; CDR3: CASSARQGRGQTQYF; DNA: TGCGCCAGCAGCGCCCGACAGGGCCGTGGACAGACCCAGTACTTC
J: TRBJ2-7; V: TRBV7-2; size: many; D: TRBD2; CDR3: CASSLEGGGAGYEQYF; DNA: TGTGCCAGCAGCTTAGAGGGCGGGGGGGCTGGTTACGAGCAGTACTTC
J: TRBJ2-6; V: TRBV12-3/TRBV12-4; size: many; D: NA; CDR3: CASTVGARGANVLTF; DNA: TGTGCCAGCACCGTAGGGGCGCGGGGGGCCAACGTCCTGACTTTC
J: TRBJ1-6; V: TRBV5-6; size: many; D: NA; CDR3: CASSSTGSSYNSPLHF; DNA: TGTGCCAGCAGCTCCACGGGAAGCTCCTATAATTCACCCCTCCACTTT
J: TRBJ2-3; V: TRBV2; size: many; D: NA; CDR3: CASRRDPRVDTQYF; DNA: TGTGCCAGCAGGCGGGACCCCAGGGTAGATACGCAGTATTTT
J: TRBJ2-1; V: TRBV5-1; size: many; D: NA; CDR3: CASRKALPHIRPYNEQFF; DNA: TGCGCCAGCAGAAAGGCCCTACCTCACATAAGACCATACAATGAGCAGTTCTTC
J: TRBJ1-1; V: TRBV30; size: many; D: NA; CDR3: CAWSAWGPEAFF; DNA: TGTGCCTGGAGCGCCTGGGGGCCTGAAGCTTTCTTT
J: TRBJ2-1; V: TRBV5-1; size: many; D: TRBD2; CDR3: CASSAVLAGARDEQFF; DNA: TGCGCCAGCAGCGCGGTTCTAGCGGGGGCACGGGATGAGCAGTTCTTC
J: TRBJ2-1; V: TRBV11-2; size: many; D: NA; CDR3: CASRPSPVPSYNEQFF; DNA: TGTGCCAGCAGACCATCGCCCGTCCCTTCCTACAATGAGCAGTTCTTC
J: TRBJ2-7; V: TRBV7-2; size: NA; D: NA; CDR3: CASSLRSEQYF; DNA: TGTGCCAGCAGCTTAAGGTCCGAGCAGTACTTC
J: TRBJ2-3; V: TRBV5-1; size: few; D: NA; CDR3: CASSLWGIAPDTQYF; DNA: TGCGCCAGCAGCTTGTGGGGGATTGCCCCAGATACGCAGTATTTT
J: TRBJ2-6; V: TRBV7-2; size: many; D: NA; CDR3: CASSIQLLSNVLTF; DNA: TGTGCCAGCAGCATCCAGCTCCTCTCCAACGTCCTGACTTTC
J: TRBJ1-5; V: TRBV6-2/TRBV6-3; size: many; D: TRBD1; CDR3: CASRTGYQGQPQHF; DNA: TGTGCCAGCAGGACAGGGTATCAGGGTCAGCCCCAGCATTTT
J: TRBJ2-3; V: TRBV20-1; size: many; D: TRBD1; CDR3: CSARDRYQPYRGYTDTQYF; DNA: TGCAGTGCTAGAGACCGATACCAACCCTACAGGGGGTACACAGATACGCAGTATTTT
J: TRBJ1-1; V: TRBV29-1; size: few; D: NA; CDR3: CSVSTGLTEAFF; DNA: TGCAGCGTGAGTACAGGGTTGACTGAAGCTTTCTTT
J: TRBJ2-5; V: TRBV20-1; size: NA; D: NA; CDR3: CSAGANHETQYF; DNA: TGCAGTGCAGGGGCCAACCATGAGACCCAGTACTTC
J: TRBJ2-3; V: TRBV20-1; size: many; D: NA; CDR3: CSAGGAPTDTQYF; DNA: TGCAGTGCAGGGGGGGCCCCCACAGATACGCAGTATTTT
J: TRBJ1-2; V: TRBV5-1; size: NA; D: NA; CDR3: CASNPQGTNYGYTF; DNA: TGCGCCAGCAATCCCCAGGGGACTAACTATGGCTACACCTTC
J: TRBJ2-2; V: TRBV6-5; size: many; D: TRBD1; CDR3: CASSYSEQGAGELFF; DNA: TGTGCCAGCAGTTACTCGGAACAGGGGGCCGGGGAGCTGTTTTTT